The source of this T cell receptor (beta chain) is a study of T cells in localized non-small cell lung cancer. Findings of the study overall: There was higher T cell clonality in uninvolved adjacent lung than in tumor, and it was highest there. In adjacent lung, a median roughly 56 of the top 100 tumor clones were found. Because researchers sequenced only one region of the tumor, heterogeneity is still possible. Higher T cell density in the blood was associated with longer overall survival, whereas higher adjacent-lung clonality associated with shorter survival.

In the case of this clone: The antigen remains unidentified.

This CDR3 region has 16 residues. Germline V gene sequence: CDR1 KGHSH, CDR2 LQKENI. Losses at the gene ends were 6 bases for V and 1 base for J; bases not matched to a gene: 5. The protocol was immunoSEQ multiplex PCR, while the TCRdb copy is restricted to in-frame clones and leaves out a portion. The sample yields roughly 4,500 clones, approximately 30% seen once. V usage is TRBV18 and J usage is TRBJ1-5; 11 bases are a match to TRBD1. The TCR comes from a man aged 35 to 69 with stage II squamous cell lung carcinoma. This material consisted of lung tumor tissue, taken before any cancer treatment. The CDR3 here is CASSRTGGGSNQPQHF. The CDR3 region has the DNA TGTGCCAGCTCTCGGACAGGGGGCGGGAGCAATCAGCCCCAGCATTTT.